The clone carrying this T cell receptor (beta chain) showed up many times. The antigen is unknown. This entry belongs to a study of CD8 T cells in ankylosing spondylitis. General observations from the study: One TCR beta motif, made up of roughly eight highly homologous variants, appeared characteristic of ankylosing spondylitis blood. Disease-linked clones were reportedly significantly enriched in matched ankylosing spondylitis synovial fluid.

Researchers built TCR beta libraries using quantitative 5'-RACE with molecular barcodes. TCRdb re-called the 5' RACE reads through MiXCR, storing one row per CDR3 protein. The sample yields about 240,000 distinct CDR3 sequences, roughly a quarter seen once. The CDR3 runs to 13 residues. Per the germline V gene, CDR1 is SQVTM and CDR2 is ANQGSEA. The V end was cut by 4 bases, the J end by 2 bases, with 11 bases between. Sequenced: blood, either unsorted or a sorted T cell fraction (not recorded which). The origin of this receptor is a male donor with ankylosing spondylitis or in good health (not recorded which). The chain has TRBV29-1 and TRBJ1-1; D is perhaps TRBD1 (5 bases). The CDR3 region has the DNA TGCAGCGTTGCCAGGGTCCTTAACACTGAAGCTTTCTTT. Residues: CSVARVLNTEAFF.